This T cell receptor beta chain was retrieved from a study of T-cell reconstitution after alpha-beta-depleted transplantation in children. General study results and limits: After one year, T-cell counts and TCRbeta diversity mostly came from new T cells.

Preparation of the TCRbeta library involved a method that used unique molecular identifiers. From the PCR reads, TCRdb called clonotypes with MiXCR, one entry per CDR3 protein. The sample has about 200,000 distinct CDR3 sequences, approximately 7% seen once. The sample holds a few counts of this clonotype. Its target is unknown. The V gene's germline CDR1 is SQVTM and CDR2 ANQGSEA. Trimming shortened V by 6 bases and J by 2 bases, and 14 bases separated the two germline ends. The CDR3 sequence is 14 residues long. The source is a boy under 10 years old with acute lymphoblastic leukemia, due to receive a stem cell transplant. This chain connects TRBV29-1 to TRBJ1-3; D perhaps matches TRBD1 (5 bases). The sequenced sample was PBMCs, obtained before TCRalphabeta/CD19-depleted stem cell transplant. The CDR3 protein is CSVGPDGAGNTIYF. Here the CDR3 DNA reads TGCAGCGTGGGGCCCGACGGTGCTGGAAACACCATATATTTT. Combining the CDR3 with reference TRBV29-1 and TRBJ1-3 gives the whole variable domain SAVISQKPSRDICQRGTSLTIQCQVDSQVTMMFWYRQQPGQSLTLIATANQGSEATYESGFVIDKFPISRPNLTFSTLTVSNMSPEDSSIYLCSVGPDGAGNTIYFGEGSWLTVV.